The sample holds many counts of the clone carrying this TCR beta chain. Its antigen is currently unknown. TCRbeta library construction was performed incorporating unique molecular identifiers. Via MiXCR, TCRdb re-called the PCR reads, giving one row per CDR3 protein. Altogether approximately 650,000 distinct CDR3 sequences are present, about an eighth being singletons, with the ten largest covering around 0.76%. The CDR3 contains 14 residues. The V and J ends lost 0 bases and 3 bases, in that order; junction bases with no gene match: 1. Germline CDR1 reads SGHRS; CDR2 reads YFSETQ. This sample was taken from a study of T-cell reconstitution after alpha-beta-depleted transplantation in children. Findings and limits, study-wide: At around two months after transplant, the alpha-beta T cells were reportedly derived from several hundred expanded clones that came from non-depleted graft cells. T-cell numbers and diversity, one year after transplant, stemmed largely from T cells that were newly produced.

This rearrangement joins TRBV5-1 to TRBJ2-3; 7 bases agree with TRBD2. The receptor's source is a girl aged 2 to 10 with congenital amegakaryocytic thrombocytopenia, due to receive a stem cell transplant. Sequencing was performed on PBMCs, taken before TCRalphabeta/CD19-depleted stem cell transplant. CDR3 amino acids: CASSLGTRTDTQYF. CDR3 DNA sequence: TGCGCCAGCAGCTTGGGGACTAGGACAGATACGCAGTATTTT.